These 20 T cell receptor beta chains originate from one sample sequenced in a study of control samples from healthy donors and cancer patients. The protocol was immunoSEQ multiplex PCR, while the TCRdb copy is restricted to in-frame clones and leaves out a portion. This table has under 150,000 clones, approximately 86% appearing once. The sequenced sample was blood. These receptors came from a woman younger than 45 in good health.

The rearrangement joins TRBV7-2 to TRBJ2-1; 11 nucleotides align to TRBD2. Trimming removed 3 bases from V and 6 bases from J; junction bases left unmatched: 4. The CDR3 length is 15 residues. The germline V gene encodes CDR1 SGHTA and CDR2 FQGNSA. CDR3 in amino acids: CASSFSGRAFNEQFF. Written as DNA, the CDR3 is TGTGCCAGCAGCTTTAGCGGGAGGGCCTTCAATGAGCAGTTCTTC.

The chain is built from TRBV7-8 and TRBJ1-2, with a possible D match to TRBD1 (5 bases). Germline CDR1 and CDR2: SGHVS and FQNEAQ. V gave up 1 base and J gave up 3 bases, with 9 bases separating them. The CDR3 spans 14 residues. The CDR3 protein is CASSLGVRDYGYTF. In DNA form, the CDR3 reads TGTGCCAGCAGCTTAGGGGTCAGGGACTATGGCTACACCTTC.

The chain couples TRBV27 to TRBJ1-4; 8 bases align to TRBD1. The CDR3 covers 16 residues. Trimming at V came to 6 bases and at J to 3 bases, leaving 9 bases not matched to a gene. The V gene's germline CDR1 is MNHEY and CDR2 SMNVEV (reference sequence). CDR3 protein: CASRSNRDRSNEKLFF. The CDR3 DNA reads as TGTGCCAGCAGATCCAACCGGGACAGGTCTAATGAAAAACTGTTTTTT.

The rearrangement links TRBV2 to TRBJ2-5; 8 nucleotides agree with TRBD2. J was trimmed by 2 bases and V by 3 bases; bases with no gene match: 5. Germline lookup yields CDR1 SNHLY and CDR2 FYNNEI. The CDR3 contains 15 residues. CDR3: CASSERLARQETQYF. The CDR3 DNA follows: TGTGCCAGCAGTGAGAGACTAGCGCGTCAAGAGACCCAGTACTTC.

V usage is TRBV5-4 and J usage is TRBJ2-3; the match to TRBD2 covers 8 bases. The CDR3 has 15 residues. In germline, CDR1 is SGHNT, CDR2 YYREEE (reference sequence). With V trimmed by 3 bases and J by 3 bases, 6 bases remained unmatched. In DNA form, the CDR3 reads TGTGCCAGCAGCTCCGGGACTAGTATGACAGATACGCAGTATTTT. Translating gives CASSSGTSMTDTQYF. Full variable domain (missing parts from reference TRBV5-4 and TRBJ2-3): ETGVTQSPTHLIKTRGQQVTLRCSSQSGHNTVSWYQQALGQGPQFIFQYYREEENGRGNFPPRFSGLQFPNYSSELNVNALELDDSALYLCASSSGTSMTDTQYFGPGTRLTVL.

V gene TRBV3-1 (or the pseudogene TRBV3-2) combines with J gene TRBJ2-7; tentative D call: TRBD1 (5 bases). Between the trimmed V and J ends, which lost 4 bases and 3 bases, there was a span of 10 bases. The CDR3 is made up of 13 amino acids. Germline CDR1 is LGHDT and CDR2 is YNNKEL (reference sequence). Written as DNA, the CDR3 is TGTGCCAGCAGCCCAGCAGACAGCTACGAGCAGTACTTC. Protein sequence: CASSPADSYEQYF.

The J gene is TRBJ2-7, the V gene TRBV5-1; D is unresolved. Germline V gene data show CDR1 as SGHRS and CDR2 as YFSETQ. The germline V and J ends were trimmed by 3 bases and 2 bases, with 12 bases remaining between them. The CDR3 is 14 amino acids. CDR3 in DNA: TGCGCCAGCAGCTCCGAAAACCGGGCCTACGAGCAGTACTTC. Its protein is CASSSENRAYEQYF.

V and J are TRBV6-5 and TRBJ2-7, with 10 bases lining up with TRBD2. This CDR3 is built from 15 residues. Germline CDR1 reads MNHEY; CDR2 reads SVGAGI. V lost 5 bases to trimming and J lost 4 bases; unmatched junction nucleotides: 8. Written as DNA, the CDR3 is TGTGCCAGCAGTAGGAGGACTAGCGGCTTTTACGAGCAGTACTTC. Amino acids: CASSRRTSGFYEQYF.

This chain connects TRBV28 to TRBJ1-2; D is uncertain. Germline CDR1 MDHEN, CDR2 SYDVKM. Trimming removed 2 bases from V and 9 bases from J, with 13 bases in between. The CDR3 totals 13 residues. The CDR3 DNA reads as TGTGCCAGCAGTTTAAGCCCCGAGGTGAGCTACACCTTC. It specifies CASSLSPEVSYTF.

The chain is built from TRBV19 and TRBJ2-3; D gene uncertain. Trimming removed 5 bases at V and 2 bases at J, with 11 bases between. This CDR3 region has 14 residues. The germline V gene encodes CDR1 LNHDA and CDR2 SQIVND (reference sequence). In nucleotides, the CDR3 is TGTGCCAGTAGTTCCACCGGCCACACAGATACGCAGTATTTT. Protein sequence: CASSSTGHTDTQYF.

The genes are TRBV24-1 and TRBJ2-7, with 8 positions matching TRBD1. Germline V lookup: CDR1 KGHDR, CDR2 SFDVKD. The CDR3 totals 18 residues. With V trimmed by 9 bases and J by 0 bases, 18 bases remained unmatched. The CDR3 loop reads CATPKAGVGQVISYEQYF. DNA for the CDR3: TGTGCCACCCCTAAGGCCGGGGTGGGACAGGTTATCTCCTACGAGCAGTACTTC.

This sequence joins TRBV2 and TRBJ2-2, with no clear D. V lost 1 base and J lost 0, with 12 bases in between. The CDR3 extends over 17 amino acids. From germline, CDR1 is SNHLY and CDR2 FYNNEI. The CDR3 region is CASSEDSRRTNTGELFF. CDR3 bases: TGTGCCAGCAGTGAAGACTCCCGCAGGACGAACACCGGGGAGCTGTTTTTT.

This clone occurred a few times. DNA for the CDR3: TGTGCCAGCAGCCACGGGGATAACTATGGCTACACCTTC. Translation gives CASSHGDNYGYTF. The chain couples TRBV4-2 to TRBJ1-2, with D uncertain. CDR1 is LGHNA, CDR2 YNFKEQ, per germline. Trimming cost V 3 bases and J 1 base, with 6 bases left between them. The CDR3 totals 13 residues.

This chain joins TRBV9 and TRBJ2-3; 9 positions agree with TRBD2. Germline values: CDR1 SGDLS, CDR2 YYNGEE. Germline trimming cut 3 bases from V and 6 bases from J; bases unmatched to any gene: 11. This CDR3 spans 16 amino acids. The CDR3 loop is CASSETSGFGGDTQYF. In nucleotides, the CDR3 is TGTGCCAGCAGCGAGACTAGCGGCTTTGGCGGGGATACGCAGTATTTT.

This chain links TRBV19 with TRBJ2-7, with TRBD2 matching 14 bases. V was pared by 5 bases and J by 6 bases, with 9 bases of the junction left unmatched. CDR3 length: 16 residues. In germline, CDR1 is LNHDA, CDR2 SQIVND (reference sequence). CDR3 sequence (DNA): TGTGCCAGTAGTCCTAATGGACTAGCGGGAGGCCTCGAGCAGTACTTC. Amino acids: CASSPNGLAGGLEQYF.

This clone was seen only once. The chain carries TRBV6-6 and TRBJ2-7; maybe TRBD1 (6 bases). V lost 5 bases and J 3 bases, leaving 14 bases between the germline ends. The V gene's germline CDR1 is MNHNY and CDR2 SVGAGI (reference sequence). CDR3 length: 14 amino acids. The CDR3 region has the DNA TGTGCCAGCAGTAACCGACAGGAGAGCTACGAGCAGTACTTC. Its translation is CASSNRQESYEQYF.

The chain employs TRBV4-2 and TRBJ2-3, with D maybe TRBD2 (5 bases). The CDR3 contains 15 residues. Trimming removed 1 base from V and 1 base from J, with 9 bases in between. Germline assignment: CDR1 LGHNA and CDR2 YNFKEQ. Written as DNA, the CDR3 is TGTGCCAGCAGCCAAGTCCGGGGAGGCACAGATACGCAGTATTTT. This sequence encodes CASSQVRGGTDTQYF.

DNA for the CDR3: TGTGCCAGCTCAGCGGACAGGGCCCCCTTGTATGTGAACACTGAAGCTTTCTTT. Translated: CASSADRAPLYVNTEAFF. The chain combines TRBV18 with TRBJ1-1; 8 nucleotides line up with TRBD1. CDR3 length: 18 amino acids. Trimming removed 5 bases from V and 0 bases from J; junction bases left unmatched: 14. CDR1 is KGHSH, CDR2 LQKENI, per germline.

As to this clone: Other DNA sequences in the same sample also yield this CDR3. The chain combines TRBV28 with TRBJ2-1; 9 bases are shared with TRBD2. The CDR3 is 14 residues long. Trimming took 6 bases from V and 3 from J; bases not matched to a gene: 3. Looked up from germline, CDR1 is MDHEN and CDR2 is SYDVKM. The DNA for the CDR3 is TGTGCCAGCAGCTTAGCGGGAGTCTACAATGAGCAGTTCTTC. Translating gives CASSLAGVYNEQFF.

The V call is TRBV19, the J call TRBJ1-5, with D tentatively TRBD1 (5 bases). This CDR3 is 13 amino acids long. The ends were cut back, 2 bases at V and 8 bases at J, with 10 bases in the middle. CDR1 and CDR2 from the germline V gene are LNHDA and SQIVND (reference sequence). The CDR3 DNA follows: TGTGCCAGTAGTATAACAGGACGAGAGCCCCAGCATTTT. Its translation: CASSITGREPQHF.